The subject of this entry is one TCR beta chain. Its specificity is unknown. Libraries were UMI-labeled 5' RACE TRB cDNA. TCRdb re-called the 5' RACE reads and catalogs CDR3 proteins one per entry, DNA excluded. The sample data list 75,000 to 90,000 distinct CDR3 sequences. This specimen comes from a study of CXCR3-negative and CXCR3-positive naive CD8 T cells. Study-level points and caveats: Diversity ran similarly high across both naive subsets but far lower in memory CD8+ cells. More hydrophobic TRB CDR3s were found in CXCR3-positive naive cells than in CXCR3-negative naive cells.

The CDR3 is made up of 13 amino acids. Germline CDR1 and CDR2: KGHDR and SFDVKD. Input material: naive CXCR3+ CD8+ T cells from blood. Subset: CD45RO-CCR7+CD27+CD95- naive CD8+ T cells expressing CXCR3 (TNR3+). The chain uses TRBV24-1 and TRBJ1-2. This receptor was obtained from a human donor in good health. Some clones in this sample may be carry-over from other donors' samples. This chain's CDR3 is CATSDSWSYGYTF.